Listed here are 26 T cell receptor beta chains from one sample, sequenced in a study of T cell clusters in autoimmune cytopenias. Each sample's input was roughly 230 ng genomic DNA, 30,000 to 45,000 genome equivalents. One tube held mixed TRB-A and TRB-B primer pools for touch-down PCR. Following a re-call of the multiplex PCR reads, TCRdb has one entry per CDR3 protein and lacks DNA. Its listing shows about 6,100 distinct CDR3 sequences. This same sample was also part of a study on T cell repertoires in aging, cancer and after chemotherapy.

The sequencing sample was made of peripheral blood. Receptors originate from a human donor in good health.

This chain links TRBV6-1 with TRBJ1-5; no DNA is available, so the TRBD1 call from TCRdb remains unchecked. This CDR3 has 17 amino acids. The germline V gene encodes CDR1 MNHNS and CDR2 SASEGT. This CDR3 reads CASSHRDRRYSNQPQHF.

In terms of frequency, this clonotype is medium-sized. The rearrangement uses TRBV6-5 and TRBJ1-4; TCRdb designates TRBD1, a call that cannot be tested without DNA. This CDR3 has 14 amino acids. Germline assignment: CDR1 MNHEY and CDR2 SVGAGI. The CDR3 here is CASSPGHTSEKLFF.

Judged by frequency, this clonotype is medium-sized (0.01 to 0.1%). This chain connects TRBV5-6 to TRBJ2-1; the TCRdb call, TRBD1, lacks DNA for checking. The CDR3 length is 16 residues. Germline-derived CDR1 and CDR2 are SGHDT and YYEEEE. This chain's CDR3 is CASSLGGQRHYNEQFF.

This chain uses TRBV4-3 with TRBJ2-7. Germline V gene lookup returns CDR1 LGHNA and CDR2 YSLEER. This CDR3 is 14 amino acids long. CDR3 protein: CASSQGWGTYEQYF.

The gene calls are TRBV9 and TRBJ1-1; TCRdb picks TRBD1, but there is no DNA to check that call. CDR3 length: 15 residues. The germline CDR1 and CDR2 sequences are SGDLS and YYNGEE. CDR3 in amino acids: CASSHDRGVSTEAFF.

The genes are TRBV20-1 and TRBJ2-1; TCRdb lists TRBD1, though no DNA is available to test this call. Germline CDR1 and CDR2: DFQATT and SNEGSKA (reference sequence). CDR3 length: 14 amino acids. The CDR3 sequence is CSARVRTGMNEQFF.

This chain joins TRBV5-1 and TRBJ1-1; the D call of TRBD1 rests on TCRdb alone, since no DNA is present to check it. Germline V gene lookup returns CDR1 SGHRS and CDR2 YFSETQ. The CDR3 has 14 residues. CDR3 residues: CASSLAVGDYEAFF.

This clonotype registers large by frequency. CDR3 amino acids: CASRASNQPQHF. This sequence joins TRBV19 and TRBJ1-5. CDR1 is LNHDA and CDR2 is SQIVND in the germline V gene (reference sequence). CDR3 length equals 12 residues. Combining the CDR3 with reference TRBV19 and TRBJ1-5 gives the whole variable domain DGGITQSPKYLFRKEGQNVTLSCEQNLNHDAMYWYRQDPGQGLRLIYYSQIVNDFQKGDIAEGYSVSREKKESFPLTVTSAQKNPTAFYLCASRASNQPQHFGDGTRLSIL.

This clonotype ranks as medium-sized in terms of frequency. The rearrangement joins TRBV18 to TRBJ1-5. Germline CDR1 and CDR2: KGHSH and LQKENI. The CDR3 length is 13 residues. CDR3 in amino acids: CASSVDSNQPQHF.

This chain connects TRBV7-7 to TRBJ2-7; TCRdb designates TRBD1, a call that cannot be tested without DNA. The CDR3 covers 14 residues. Germline CDR1 and CDR2: SSHAT and FNYEAQ (reference sequence). CDR3 sequence: CASSLGGLSSEQYF. The entire variable domain, with the rest obtained from reference TRBV7-7 and TRBJ2-7, is as follows: GAGVSQSPRYKVTKRGQDVTLRCDPISSHATLYWYQQALGQGPEFLTYFNYEAQPDKSGLPSDRFSAERPEGSISTLTIQRTEQRDSAMYRCASSLGGLSSEQYFGPGTRLTVT.

The chain is built from TRBV4-2 and TRBJ2-3. This CDR3 is built from 15 residues. Germline CDR1 and CDR2: LGHNA and YNFKEQ. The chain's CDR3 is CASSPRSSSTDTQYF.

This rearrangement joins TRBV12-3 or TRBV12-4 to TRBJ2-2; TCRdb selects TRBD1, and the lack of DNA leaves this call unchecked. The CDR3 has 12 amino acids. The CDR3 here is CASSLTGRGLFF.

In terms of frequency, this clonotype is medium-sized (0.01 to 0.1%). This chain uses TRBV12-3 or TRBV12-4 with TRBJ2-5; the D call from TCRdb, TRBD2, cannot be confirmed without DNA. There are 19 residues in the CDR3. CDR3 amino acids: CASSEELLAGIRAKETQYF.

Measured by frequency, this clonotype is medium-sized. The chain links TRBV5-4 to TRBJ2-7; TCRdb names TRBD1, which stays unverified in the absence of DNA. The length of the CDR3 is 16 residues. Germline CDR1 reads SGHNT; CDR2 reads YYREEE (reference sequence). CDR3 region: CASSLRTGRPVDEQYF.

This clonotype ranks as medium-sized in terms of frequency. V usage is TRBV15 and J usage is TRBJ1-2; TCRdb gives TRBD1 as the D gene, but with no DNA this cannot be confirmed. This CDR3 region has 12 residues. Per the germline V gene, CDR1 is LNHNV and CDR2 is YYDKDF (reference sequence). The CDR3 sequence is CATSRATGGYTF.

Frequency places this clonotype as medium-sized. V is TRBV19 and J is TRBJ2-1; the TCRdb call, TRBD1, lacks DNA for checking. The CDR3 length is 15 residues. The germline V gene encodes CDR1 LNHDA and CDR2 SQIVND (reference sequence). CDR3 residues: CASSLGQGARNEQFF.

This chain links TRBV20-1 with TRBJ2-3; the TRBD2 assignment by TCRdb is unverifiable without DNA. This CDR3 spans 15 amino acids. The germline V gene encodes CDR1 DFQATT and CDR2 SNEGSKA (reference sequence). The CDR3 protein is CSAPTSGPSTDTQYF.

In terms of frequency, this clonotype is medium-sized (0.01 to 0.1%). J is TRBJ1-5 and V is TRBV6-5; the TRBD1 assignment by TCRdb is unverifiable without DNA. The CDR3 spans 16 residues. Germline V gene data show CDR1 as MNHEY and CDR2 as SVGAGI. CDR3: CASSSRTGYGNQPQHF.

This rearrangement joins TRBV7-2 to TRBJ1-4; absent DNA, TCRdb's TRBD1 call cannot be checked. Germline V CDR1 and CDR2: SGHTA, FQGNSA. The CDR3 totals 17 residues. CDR3 residues: CASSLTWGAGTNEKLFF.

The J gene is TRBJ1-2, the V gene TRBV24-1; TCRdb calls TRBD1, which cannot be checked without DNA. CDR3 length: 12 residues. Germline CDR1 and CDR2: KGHDR and SFDVKD. The CDR3 spells CATSLGGYGYTF.

This clonotype is called medium-sized based on its frequency. This chain uses TRBV6-5 with TRBJ2-2; TCRdb names TRBD1, which stays unverified in the absence of DNA. Germline values: CDR1 MNHEY, CDR2 SVGAGI. This CDR3 has 14 residues. CDR3 sequence: CASRRARDGGELFF.

Judged by frequency, this clonotype is medium-sized (0.01 to 0.1%). V is TRBV29-1 and J is TRBJ2-3; TCRdb returns TRBD1, unconfirmable since there is no DNA. This CDR3 is 19 amino acids long. Germline V gives CDR1 SQVTM, CDR2 ANQGSEA. CDR3 sequence: CSVETGGGGFSFSTDTQYF.

The V and J genes are TRBV7-9 and TRBJ1-1; the D call from TCRdb, TRBD1, cannot be confirmed without DNA. There are 14 residues in the CDR3. The germline V gene encodes CDR1 SEHNR and CDR2 FQNEAQ (reference sequence). This CDR3 reads CASSAAGGNTEAFF.

The rearrangement joins TRBV27 to TRBJ1-1. Per the germline V gene, CDR1 is MNHEY and CDR2 is SMNVEV (reference sequence). The CDR3 sequence is 19 residues long. CDR3: CASSSVKVLREWANTEAFF.

This clonotype ranks as medium-sized in terms of frequency. The chain combines TRBV27 with TRBJ2-3; TCRdb picks TRBD1, but there is no DNA to check that call. Germline CDR1 is MNHEY and CDR2 is SMNVEV (reference sequence). The CDR3 contains 15 residues. CDR3 protein: CASSFGTGEADTQYF.

V is TRBV5-1 and J is TRBJ1-3. In germline, CDR1 is SGHRS, CDR2 YFSETQ. This CDR3 has 16 residues. The CDR3 loop reads CASSIGTAASGNTIYF.